This TCR beta chain came from a study of cytomegalovirus exposure and HLA in healthy donors. General study points: A highly shared variant cluster was judged a likely technical artifact. The authors assumed roughly uniform sequencing depth across donors for presence/absence analyses. As a later analysis showed, several of the most significant clusters appeared to be linked to common viral pathogens. TRBV6-2, TRBV6-3 and other indistinguishable V segments were excluded.

Only a few counts were recorded for this clone. The antigen is undetermined. PCR employed 60 Vbeta and 13 Jbeta primers. Produced via immunoSEQ multiplex PCR; TCRdb's table is partial and in-frame only. The sample yields about 150,000 clones, around three quarters seen once. V shed 7 bases, J shed 3 bases, and the junction held 11 bases outside the gene matches. This CDR3 spans 15 amino acids. CDR1 and CDR2 from the germline V gene are MNHEY and SMNVEV (reference sequence). Input material: PBMCs. This chain uses TRBV27 with TRBJ2-5, with 7 bases fitting TRBD1. The TCR comes from a man aged 40-50 years in good health and CMV-seronegative. The CDR3 is CASITHRDSKETQYF. CDR3 nucleotides: TGTGCCAGCATAACCCACCGGGACAGTAAAGAGACCCAGTACTTC.